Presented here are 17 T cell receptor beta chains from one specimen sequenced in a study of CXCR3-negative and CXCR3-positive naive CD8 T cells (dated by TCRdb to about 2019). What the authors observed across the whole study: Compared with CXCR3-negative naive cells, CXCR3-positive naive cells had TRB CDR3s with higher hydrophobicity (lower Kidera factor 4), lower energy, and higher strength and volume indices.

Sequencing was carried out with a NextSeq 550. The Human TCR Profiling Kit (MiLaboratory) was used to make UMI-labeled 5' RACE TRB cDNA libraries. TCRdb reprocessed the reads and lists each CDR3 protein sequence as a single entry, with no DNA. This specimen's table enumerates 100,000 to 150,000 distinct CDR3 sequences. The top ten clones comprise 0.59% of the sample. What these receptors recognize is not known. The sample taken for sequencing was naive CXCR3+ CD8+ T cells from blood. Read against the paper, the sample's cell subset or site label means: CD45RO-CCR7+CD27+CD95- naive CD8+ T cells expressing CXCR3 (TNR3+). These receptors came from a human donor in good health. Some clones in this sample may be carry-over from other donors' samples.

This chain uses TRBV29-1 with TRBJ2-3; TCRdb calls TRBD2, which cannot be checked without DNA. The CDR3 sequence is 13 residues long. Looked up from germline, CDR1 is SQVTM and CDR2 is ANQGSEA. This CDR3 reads CSVGGLGEGTQYF.

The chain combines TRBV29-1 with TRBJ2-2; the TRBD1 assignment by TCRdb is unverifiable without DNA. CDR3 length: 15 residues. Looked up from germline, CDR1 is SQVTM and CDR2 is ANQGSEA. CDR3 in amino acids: CSVARTGENTGELFF.

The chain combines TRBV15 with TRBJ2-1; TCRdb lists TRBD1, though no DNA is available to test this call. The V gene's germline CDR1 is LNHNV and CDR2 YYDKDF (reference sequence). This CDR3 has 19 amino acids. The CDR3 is CATSSAPGTRPSSYNEQFF.

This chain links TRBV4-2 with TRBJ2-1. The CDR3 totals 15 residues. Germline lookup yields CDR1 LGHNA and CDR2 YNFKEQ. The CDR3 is CASSPWGGSYNEQFF.

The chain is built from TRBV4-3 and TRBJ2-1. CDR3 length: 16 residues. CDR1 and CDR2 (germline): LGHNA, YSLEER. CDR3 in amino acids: CASSQDWAGYYNEQFF.

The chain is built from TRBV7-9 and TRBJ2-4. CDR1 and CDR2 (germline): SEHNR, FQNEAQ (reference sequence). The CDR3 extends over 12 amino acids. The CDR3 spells CASSPPINIQYF. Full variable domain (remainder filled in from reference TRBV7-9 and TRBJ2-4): DTGVSQNPRHKITKRGQNVTFRCDPISEHNRLYWYRQTLGQGPEFLTYFQNEAQLEKSRLLSDRFSAERPKGSFSTLEIQRTEQGDSAMYLCASSPPINIQYFGAGTRLSVL.

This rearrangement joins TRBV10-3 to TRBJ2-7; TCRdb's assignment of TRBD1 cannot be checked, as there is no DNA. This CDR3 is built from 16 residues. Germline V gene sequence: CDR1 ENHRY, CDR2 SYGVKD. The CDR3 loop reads CAISESEAGRVYEQYF.

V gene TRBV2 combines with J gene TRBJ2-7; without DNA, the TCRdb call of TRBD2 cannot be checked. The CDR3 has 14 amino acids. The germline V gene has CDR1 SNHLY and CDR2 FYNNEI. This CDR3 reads CAITRRGYAYEQYF.

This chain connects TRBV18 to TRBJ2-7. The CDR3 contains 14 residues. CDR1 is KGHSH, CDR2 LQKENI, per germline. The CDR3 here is CASSPRDTTYEQYF.

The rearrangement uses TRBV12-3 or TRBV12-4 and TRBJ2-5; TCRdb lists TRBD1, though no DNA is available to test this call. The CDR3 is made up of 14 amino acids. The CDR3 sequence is CASRPQGAGETQYF.

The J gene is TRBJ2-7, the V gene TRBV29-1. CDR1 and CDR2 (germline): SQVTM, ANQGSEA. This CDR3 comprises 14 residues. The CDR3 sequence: CSVERVERPYEQYF.

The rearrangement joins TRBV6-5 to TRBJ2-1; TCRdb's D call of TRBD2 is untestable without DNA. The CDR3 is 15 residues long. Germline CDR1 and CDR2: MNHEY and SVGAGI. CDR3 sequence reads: CATGTSGSSYNEQFF.

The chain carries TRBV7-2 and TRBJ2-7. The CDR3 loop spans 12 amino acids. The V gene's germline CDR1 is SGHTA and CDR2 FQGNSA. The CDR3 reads CASSFSPYEQYF.

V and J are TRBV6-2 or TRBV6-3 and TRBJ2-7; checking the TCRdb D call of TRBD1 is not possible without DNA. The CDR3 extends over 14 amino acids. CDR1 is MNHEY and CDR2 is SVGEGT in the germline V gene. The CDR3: CASRPGQGSYEQYF.

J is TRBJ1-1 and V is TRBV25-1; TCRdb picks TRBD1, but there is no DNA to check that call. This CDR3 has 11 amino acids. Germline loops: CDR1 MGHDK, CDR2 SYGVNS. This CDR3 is CASITGTEAFF.

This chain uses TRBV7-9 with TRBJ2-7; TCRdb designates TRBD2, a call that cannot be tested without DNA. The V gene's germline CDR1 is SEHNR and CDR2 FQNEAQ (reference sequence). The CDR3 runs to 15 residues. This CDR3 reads CASSFHLAGGSEQYF. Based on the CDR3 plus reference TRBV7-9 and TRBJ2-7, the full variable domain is DTGVSQNPRHKITKRGQNVTFRCDPISEHNRLYWYRQTLGQGPEFLTYFQNEAQLEKSRLLSDRFSAERPKGSFSTLEIQRTEQGDSAMYLCASSFHLAGGSEQYFGPGTRLTVT.

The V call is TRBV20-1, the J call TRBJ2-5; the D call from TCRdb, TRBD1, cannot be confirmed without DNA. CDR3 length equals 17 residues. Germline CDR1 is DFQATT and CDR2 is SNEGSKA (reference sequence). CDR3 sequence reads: CSARDRGSDLYQETQYF.